These 21 T cell receptor beta chains originate from one sample sequenced in a study of OX40 agonist ivuxolimab in advanced cancers. Method: immunoSEQ multiplex PCR; TCRdb's copy keeps in-frame clones and lacks some. Among roughly 64,000 clones, around 90% were seen once, and the ten largest hold 5.2%. The sequenced sample was CD4+ or CD8+ T cells sorted from blood, obtained in a trial of the OX40 agonist ivuxolimab. The receptor set was obtained from an adult with an advanced solid tumor such as melanoma, head and neck, liver or kidney cancer.

This clone was detected once. The chain carries TRBV30 and TRBJ2-7; 7 bases align to TRBD2. V gave up 4 bases and J gave up 1 base; unmatched junction bases: 4. The CDR3 runs to 13 residues. Germline assignment: CDR1 GTSNPN and CDR2 SVGIG (reference sequence). The CDR3 protein is CAWTSGLSYEQYF. The CDR3 DNA follows: TGTGCCTGGACTAGCGGACTTTCCTACGAGCAGTACTTC.

The chain recombines TRBV5-1 with TRBJ2-7; D is possibly TRBD2 (6 bases). The CDR3 extends over 14 amino acids. Trimming pared 0 bases from V and 5 bases from J, leaving 12 bases between. The germline gives CDR1 SGHRS, CDR2 YFSETQ. CDR3 nucleotides: TGCGCCAGCAGCTTGGGCGGGAAGGGTAACGAGCAGTACTTC. Encoded protein: CASSLGGKGNEQYF.

Here the CDR3 reads CASSPSGTGFPYEQYF. The CDR3 DNA reads as TGTGCCAGCAGCCCTAGTGGGACAGGCTTTCCCTACGAGCAGTACTTC. The genes are TRBV11-3 and TRBJ2-7; TRBD1 aligns across 8 bases. The junction had 11 bases not matched to a gene; V was cut back by 5 bases and J by 2 bases. Germline V gene sequence: CDR1 SGHNT, CDR2 YENEEA. The length of the CDR3 is 16 residues.

The chain couples TRBV18 to TRBJ2-1; the match to TRBD2 covers 10 bases. Germline V lookup: CDR1 KGHSH, CDR2 LQKENI. J gave up 0 bases and V 0 bases, and 2 bases lay outside the gene matches. This CDR3 region has 17 residues. The CDR3 DNA follows: TGTGCCAGCTCACCACCGGGACTAGCGAGCTCCTACAATGAGCAGTTCTTC. Translation gives CASSPPGLASSYNEQFF.

The CDR3 sequence is CASSQTGGNQPQHF. CDR3 bases: TGTGCCAGCAGCCAGACGGGAGGGAATCAGCCCCAGCATTTT. The gene calls are TRBV28 and TRBJ1-5; D gene uncertain. Looked up from germline, CDR1 is MDHEN and CDR2 is SYDVKM. The CDR3 contains 14 residues. V lost 6 bases, J lost 4 bases, and 13 bases lay in between. Looking up the rest from reference TRBV28 and TRBJ1-5 gives the full variable domain: DVKVTQSSRYLVKRTGEKVFLECVQDMDHENMFWYRQDPGLGLRLIYFSYDVKMKEKGDIPEGYSVSREKKERFSLILESASTNQTSMYLCASSQTGGNQPQHFGDGTRLSIL.

V gene TRBV30 combines with J gene TRBJ1-2; TRBD1 might be the D (5 bases). The ends were cut back, 0 bases at V and 6 bases at J, with 14 bases in the middle. This CDR3 has 14 residues. Germline values: CDR1 GTSNPN, CDR2 SVGIG (reference sequence). The CDR3 reads CAWSVIWGGDGYTF. CDR3 sequence (DNA): TGTGCCTGGAGTGTAATCTGGGGAGGGGATGGCTACACCTTC.

This clone appeared once. The chain couples TRBV5-1 to TRBJ2-5; D might be TRBD1 (6 bases). Germline V gene data show CDR1 as SGHRS and CDR2 as YFSETQ. The CDR3 contains 14 residues. V lost 6 bases to trimming and J lost 2 bases, with 14 bases between them. This CDR3 is CASTTTGIQETQYF. CDR3 DNA sequence: TGCGCCAGCACCACTACAGGGATACAAGAGACCCAGTACTTC.

CDR3 protein: CAWVPGVRYNEQFF. CDR3 in DNA: TGTGCCTGGGTCCCCGGAGTGCGATACAATGAGCAGTTCTTC. This chain connects TRBV30 to TRBJ2-1, with no clear D. The germline V gene has CDR1 GTSNPN and CDR2 SVGIG (reference sequence). V was clipped by 5 bases and J by 4 bases, with 15 bases between them. The CDR3 sequence is 14 residues long.

This rearrangement joins TRBV2 to TRBJ2-2; tentatively, D is TRBD2 (6 bases). The CDR3 has 14 amino acids. Germline CDR1 is SNHLY and CDR2 is FYNNEI. Trimming took 6 bases from V and 5 from J, leaving 13 bases between them. DNA for the CDR3: TGTGCCAGCAGGGGGGGACTCCCAACCGGGGAGCTGTTTTTT. Protein product: CASRGGLPTGELFF. The whole variable domain, filled in from reference TRBV2 and TRBJ2-2, reads EPEVTQTPSHQVTQMGQEVILRCVPISNHLYFYWYRQILGQKVEFLVSFYNNEISEKSEIFDDQFSVERPDGSNFTLKIRSTKLEDSAMYFCASRGGLPTGELFFGEGSRLTVL.

The chain employs TRBV5-8 and TRBJ2-7; 8 bases map to TRBD1. Germline trimming cut 4 bases from V and 4 bases from J; bases unmatched to any gene: 1. Germline V lookup: CDR1 SGHTS, CDR2 YDEGEE. This CDR3 has 12 amino acids. CDR3 bases: TGTGCCAGCAGCCGACAGGGGTACGAGCAGTACTTC. Protein sequence: CASSRQGYEQYF.

The rearrangement joins TRBV29-1 to TRBJ2-3; a weak D match, TRBD1 (6 bases). The ends were cut back, 5 bases at V and 7 bases at J, with 19 bases in the middle. Looked up from germline, CDR1 is SQVTM and CDR2 is ANQGSEA. The CDR3 runs to 14 residues. This CDR3 is CSVLETLQGNTQYF. CDR3 bases: TGCAGCGTTCTAGAGACTCTCCAGGGGAATACGCAGTATTTT.

The genes are TRBV5-4 and TRBJ2-1, with TRBD2 matching over 9 bases. Germline CDR1 SGHNT, CDR2 YYREEE (reference sequence). The CDR3 is 15 amino acids. J was trimmed by 4 bases and V by 5 bases; bases with no gene match: 7. The CDR3 protein is CASSPASGTYNEQFF. The CDR3 DNA reads TGTGCCAGCAGTCCGGCTAGCGGGACATACAATGAGCAGTTCTTC.

This chain links TRBV5-4 with TRBJ2-1, with a possible D match to TRBD2 (5 bases). Trimming pared 4 bases from V and 5 bases from J, leaving 10 bases between. This CDR3 is built from 13 residues. Germline values: CDR1 SGHNT, CDR2 YYREEE (reference sequence). In DNA, the CDR3 is TGTGCCAGCAGCCCAGGACTTAACAATGAGCAGTTCTTC. It translates to CASSPGLNNEQFF.

The V and J genes are TRBV7-8 and TRBJ2-2; 7 bases are shared with TRBD1. CDR3 size: 14 residues. V lost 4 bases, J lost 5 bases, and 4 bases stayed unmatched. CDR1 and CDR2 from the germline V gene are SGHVS and FQNEAQ. This CDR3 reads CASSSTGSTGELFF. CDR3 DNA: TGTGCCAGCAGCTCGACAGGGTCAACCGGGGAGCTGTTTTTT.

The V gene is TRBV6-5, the J gene TRBJ1-1; 8 nucleotides align to TRBD1. The trim removed 3 bases at V and 0 bases at J, leaving 6 bases unmatched. The CDR3 length is 16 residues. Germline assignment: CDR1 MNHEY and CDR2 SVGAGI. The CDR3, as DNA: TGTGCCAGCAGTTATCGGACAGGGCCTATGAACACTGAAGCTTTCTTT. Translation: CASSYRTGPMNTEAFF.

The chain has TRBV5-1 and TRBJ1-2, with D possibly TRBD1 on 6 matching bases. Germline V gives CDR1 SGHRS, CDR2 YFSETQ. The CDR3 runs 14 residues. Trimming pared 3 bases from V and 6 bases from J, leaving 15 bases between. The CDR3 sequence: CASSSSGTPNGYTF. DNA for the CDR3: TGCGCCAGCAGCTCCTCCGGGACACCTAATGGCTACACCTTC.

This clone was detected a few times. The chain is built from TRBV18 and TRBJ1-4; 7 positions match TRBD1. V lost 5 bases, J lost 2 bases, and 5 bases stayed unmatched. In germline, CDR1 is KGHSH, CDR2 LQKENI. This CDR3 has 15 residues. CDR3 sequence (DNA): TGTGCCAGCTCATTTGTCAGGGGGACTAATGAAAAACTGTTTTTT. It codes for CASSFVRGTNEKLFF.

This rearrangement joins TRBV10-1 to TRBJ2-7; D might be TRBD1 (6 bases). Per germline, CDR1 WNHNN and CDR2 SYGVQD (reference sequence). The CDR3 is made up of 12 amino acids. V was trimmed by 6 bases and J by 1 base, leaving 7 bases between them. CDR3 amino acids: CASRDRSYEQYF. Here the CDR3 DNA reads TGCGCCAGCAGGGACAGATCCTACGAGCAGTACTTC.

CDR3 in amino acids: CASSPGLAGVGGNEQFF. The CDR3 DNA is TGTGCCAGCTCACCAGGGCTAGCGGGAGTCGGGGGGAATGAGCAGTTCTTC. The gene calls are TRBV18 and TRBJ2-1; TRBD2 matches 10 bases. The CDR3 covers 17 residues. Germline V gene sequence: CDR1 KGHSH, CDR2 LQKENI. Trimming cost V 2 bases and J 7 bases; bases outside gene matches: 11.

The chain recombines TRBV9 with TRBJ2-1; D might be TRBD2 (6 bases). The CDR3 covers 16 residues. Germline values: CDR1 SGDLS, CDR2 YYNGEE. Trimming shortened V by 4 bases and J by 4 bases, and 18 bases separated the two germline ends. CDR3 in amino acids: CASSTRGLPQYNEQFF. In DNA, the CDR3 is TGTGCCAGCAGCACTAGAGGACTACCACAGTACAATGAGCAGTTCTTC.

This chain connects TRBV7-2 to TRBJ2-7, with 7 bases matching TRBD2. CDR1 SGHTA and CDR2 FQGNSA come from the germline V gene. This CDR3 comprises 15 residues. V trimming: 5 bases; J trimming: 2 bases; junction bases outside the gene matches: 9. The CDR3: CASSPLGGTTYEQYF. CDR3 nucleotide sequence: TGTGCCAGCAGCCCCTTGGGGGGGACCACCTACGAGCAGTACTTC.